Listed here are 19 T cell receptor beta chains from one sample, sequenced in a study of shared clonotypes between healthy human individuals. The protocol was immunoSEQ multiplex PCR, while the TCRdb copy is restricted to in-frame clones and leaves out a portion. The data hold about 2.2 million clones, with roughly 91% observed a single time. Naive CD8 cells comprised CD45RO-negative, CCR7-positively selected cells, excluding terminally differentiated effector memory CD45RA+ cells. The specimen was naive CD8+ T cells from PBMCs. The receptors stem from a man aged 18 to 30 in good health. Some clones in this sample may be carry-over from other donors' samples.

The CDR3 DNA sequence: TGTGCCAGCAGTTACGGTCTGGGGGTTTCCTACGAGCAGTACTTC. Its protein is CASSYGLGVSYEQYF. This chain joins TRBV6-5 and TRBJ2-7, with D perhaps assigned TRBD1 or TRBD2 (5 bases each). Germline V gives CDR1 MNHEY, CDR2 SVGAGI. Trimming took off 2 bases at V and 1 base at J, with 12 bases between the two ends. This CDR3 contains 15 residues.

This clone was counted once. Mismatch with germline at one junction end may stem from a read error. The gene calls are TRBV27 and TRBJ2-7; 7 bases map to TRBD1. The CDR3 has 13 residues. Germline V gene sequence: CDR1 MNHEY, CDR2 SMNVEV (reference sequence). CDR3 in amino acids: CASSVSQGHEQYF. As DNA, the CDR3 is TGTGCCAGCAGTGTATCACAGGGGCACGAGCAGTACTTC.

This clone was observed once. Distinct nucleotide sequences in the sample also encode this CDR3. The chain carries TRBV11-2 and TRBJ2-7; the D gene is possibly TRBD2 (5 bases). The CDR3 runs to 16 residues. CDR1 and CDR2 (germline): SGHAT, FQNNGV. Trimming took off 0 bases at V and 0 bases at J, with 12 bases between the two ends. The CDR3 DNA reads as TGTGCCAGCAGCTTAGATGTCTCGGGGAGCTCCTACGAGCAGTACTTC. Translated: CASSLDVSGSSYEQYF.

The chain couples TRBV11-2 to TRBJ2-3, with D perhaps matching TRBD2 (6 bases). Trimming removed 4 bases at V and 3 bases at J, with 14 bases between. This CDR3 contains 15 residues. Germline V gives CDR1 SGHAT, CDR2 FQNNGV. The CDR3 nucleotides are TGTGCCAGCAGCTCACGGGAGTCGGGTACAGATACGCAGTATTTT. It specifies CASSSRESGTDTQYF.

The CDR3 protein is CASSYSGAYSYNEQFF. The CDR3 DNA is TGTGCCAGCAGTTACTCAGGGGCATACTCCTACAATGAGCAGTTCTTC. The chain uses TRBV6-5 and TRBJ2-1; D perhaps matches TRBD1 (5 bases). With 0 bases removed from V and 0 bases from J, the gap between germline ends came to 9 bases. The CDR3 has 16 amino acids. CDR1 is MNHEY, CDR2 SVGAGI, per germline.

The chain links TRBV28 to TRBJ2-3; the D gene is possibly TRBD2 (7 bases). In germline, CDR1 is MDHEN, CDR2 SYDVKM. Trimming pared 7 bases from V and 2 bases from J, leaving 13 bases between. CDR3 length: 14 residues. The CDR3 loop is CASMGGRNTDTQYF. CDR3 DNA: TGTGCCAGCATGGGGGGGCGGAACACAGATACGCAGTATTTT.

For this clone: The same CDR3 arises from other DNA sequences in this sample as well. For the CDR3, the DNA is TGTGCCAGCAGTTTTTTTGGCTCCTACGAGCAGTACTTC. It specifies CASSFFGSYEQYF. The chain combines TRBV27 with TRBJ2-7; D unclear. Germline-derived CDR1 and CDR2 are MNHEY and SMNVEV (reference sequence). The V end lost 3 bases, the J end lost 0 bases, and 6 bases lay between the germline ends. CDR3 length: 13 amino acids.

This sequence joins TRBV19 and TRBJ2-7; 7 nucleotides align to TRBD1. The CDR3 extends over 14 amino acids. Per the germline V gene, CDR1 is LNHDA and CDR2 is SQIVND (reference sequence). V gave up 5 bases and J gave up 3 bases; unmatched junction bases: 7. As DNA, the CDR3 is TGTGCCAGTAGTCCCCGACAGGGCAACTACGAGCAGTACTTC. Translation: CASSPRQGNYEQYF.

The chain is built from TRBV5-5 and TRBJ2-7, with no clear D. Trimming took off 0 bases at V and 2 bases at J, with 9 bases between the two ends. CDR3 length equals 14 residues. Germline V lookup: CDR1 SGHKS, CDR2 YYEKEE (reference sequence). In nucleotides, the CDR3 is TGTGCCAGCAGCTTGGGAGCAGAAACCTACGAGCAGTACTTC. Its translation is CASSLGAETYEQYF.

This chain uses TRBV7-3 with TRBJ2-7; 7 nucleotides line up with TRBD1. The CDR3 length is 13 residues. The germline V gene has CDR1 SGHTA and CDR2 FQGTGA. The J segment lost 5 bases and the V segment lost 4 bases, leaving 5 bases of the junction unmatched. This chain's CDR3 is CASSWDRGHEQYF. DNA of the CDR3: TGTGCCAGCAGCTGGGACAGAGGTCACGAGCAGTACTTC.

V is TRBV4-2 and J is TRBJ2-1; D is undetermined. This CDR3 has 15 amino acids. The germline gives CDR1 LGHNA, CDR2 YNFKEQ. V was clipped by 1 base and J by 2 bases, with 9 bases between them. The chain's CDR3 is CASSQVPKPYNEQFF. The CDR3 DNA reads TGTGCCAGCAGCCAAGTTCCCAAACCCTACAATGAGCAGTTCTTC.

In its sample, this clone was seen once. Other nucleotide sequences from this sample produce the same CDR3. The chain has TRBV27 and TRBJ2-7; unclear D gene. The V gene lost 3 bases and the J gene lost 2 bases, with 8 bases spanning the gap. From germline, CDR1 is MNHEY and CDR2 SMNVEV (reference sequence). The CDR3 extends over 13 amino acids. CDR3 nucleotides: TGTGCCAGCAGTTTGGGTGTAACCTACGAGCAGTACTTC. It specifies CASSLGVTYEQYF.

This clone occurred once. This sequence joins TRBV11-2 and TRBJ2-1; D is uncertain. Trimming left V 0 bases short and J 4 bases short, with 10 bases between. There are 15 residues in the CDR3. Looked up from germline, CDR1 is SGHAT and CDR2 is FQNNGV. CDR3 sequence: CASSLEYGEYNEQFF. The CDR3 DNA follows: TGTGCCAGCAGCTTAGAGTACGGCGAGTACAATGAGCAGTTCTTC.

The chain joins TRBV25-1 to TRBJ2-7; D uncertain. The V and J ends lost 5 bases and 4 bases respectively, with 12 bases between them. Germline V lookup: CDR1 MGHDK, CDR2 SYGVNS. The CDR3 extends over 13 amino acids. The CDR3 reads CASSIEPRYEQYF. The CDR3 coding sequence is TGTGCCAGCAGTATTGAGCCCCGATACGAGCAGTACTTC.

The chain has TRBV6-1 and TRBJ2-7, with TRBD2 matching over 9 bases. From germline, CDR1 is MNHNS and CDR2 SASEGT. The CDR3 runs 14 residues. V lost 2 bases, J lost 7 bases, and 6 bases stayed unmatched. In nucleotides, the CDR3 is TGTGCCAGCAGTGAACGCGGGAGGGCCGGAGAGCAGTACTTC. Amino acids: CASSERGRAGEQYF.

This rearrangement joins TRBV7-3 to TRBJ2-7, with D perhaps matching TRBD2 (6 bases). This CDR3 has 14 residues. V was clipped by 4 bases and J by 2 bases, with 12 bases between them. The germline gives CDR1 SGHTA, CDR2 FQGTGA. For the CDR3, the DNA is TGTGCCAGCAGCTACCTAGCGACTACCTACGAGCAGTACTTC. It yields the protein CASSYLATTYEQYF.

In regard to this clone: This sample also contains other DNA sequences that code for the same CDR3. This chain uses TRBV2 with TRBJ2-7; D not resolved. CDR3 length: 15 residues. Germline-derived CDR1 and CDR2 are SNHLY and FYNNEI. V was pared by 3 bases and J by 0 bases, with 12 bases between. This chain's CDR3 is CASSDWAGSSYEQYF. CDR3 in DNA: TGTGCCAGCAGTGACTGGGCAGGAAGCTCCTACGAGCAGTACTTC.

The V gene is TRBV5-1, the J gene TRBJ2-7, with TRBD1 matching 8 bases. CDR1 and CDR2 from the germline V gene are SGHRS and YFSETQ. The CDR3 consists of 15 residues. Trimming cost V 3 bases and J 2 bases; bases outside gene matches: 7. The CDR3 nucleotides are TGCGCCAGCAGCTCAGCCGACAGGGGAACCTACGAGCAGTACTTC. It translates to CASSSADRGTYEQYF.

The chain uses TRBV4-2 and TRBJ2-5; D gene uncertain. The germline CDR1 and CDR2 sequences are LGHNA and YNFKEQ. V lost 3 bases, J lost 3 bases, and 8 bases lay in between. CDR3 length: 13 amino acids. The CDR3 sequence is CASSQTAKETQYF. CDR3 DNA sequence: TGTGCCAGCAGCCAGACGGCGAAAGAGACCCAGTACTTC.